This T cell receptor (beta chain) was sequenced for a study of beta chain features in type 1 diabetes. Study summary: Cell yields, gender and age were similar in healthy donors and patients.

The germline V and J ends were trimmed by 0 bases and 4 bases, with 16 bases remaining between them. This CDR3 has 16 amino acids. Germline V CDR1 and CDR2: GTSNPN, SVGIG (reference sequence). TCRB transcripts that were expressed got sequenced, as all of the isolated RNA had been reverse transcribed. The data were produced by immunoSEQ multiplex PCR, yet TCRdb's version contains in-frame clones alone and is incomplete. The table lists roughly 150,000 clones, 11% of them singletons. The source material was central memory CD4+ T cells from blood. The receptor was isolated from a young man in good health. The chain uses TRBV30 and TRBJ1-5, with D perhaps TRBD1 (6 bases). CDR3 DNA: TGTGCCTGGAGTGTAAGGTCACAGGGATGGAATCAGCCCCAGCATTTT. Encoded protein: CAWSVRSQGWNQPQHF.